This T cell receptor beta chain was profiled in a study of CD4+ T cells in melanoma. Study-level results: A reported correlation linked neoantigen-specific CD4+ T cells to CD8+, macrophage and B cell function. In melanoma, neoantigen-specific CD4+ T cells reportedly differed in differentiation state.

The length of the CDR3 is 15 residues. V lost 2 bases to trimming and J lost 4 bases; unmatched junction nucleotides: 6. Germline V CDR1 and CDR2: KGHSH, LQKENI. The table came from immunoSEQ multiplex PCR; TCRdb's copy has only in-frame clones and leaves some out. The data hold fewer than 150,000 clones, with nearly 95% observed a single time. This clone has only one observation. Its antigen remains unidentified. This sequence originates from a human donor with melanoma. This chain joins TRBV18 and TRBJ2-7; TRBD1 matches at 9 bases. The CDR3 here is CASSPTGTGPYEQYF. CDR3 DNA: TGTGCCAGCTCACCAACTGGGACAGGGCCGTACGAGCAGTACTTC. The full variable domain, its missing parts supplied by reference TRBV18 and TRBJ2-7, is NAGVMQNPRHLVRRRGQEARLRCSPMKGHSHVYWYRQLPEEGLKFMVYLQKENIIDESGMPKERFSAEFPKEGPSILRIQQVVRGDSAAYFCASSPTGTGPYEQYFGPGTRLTVT.